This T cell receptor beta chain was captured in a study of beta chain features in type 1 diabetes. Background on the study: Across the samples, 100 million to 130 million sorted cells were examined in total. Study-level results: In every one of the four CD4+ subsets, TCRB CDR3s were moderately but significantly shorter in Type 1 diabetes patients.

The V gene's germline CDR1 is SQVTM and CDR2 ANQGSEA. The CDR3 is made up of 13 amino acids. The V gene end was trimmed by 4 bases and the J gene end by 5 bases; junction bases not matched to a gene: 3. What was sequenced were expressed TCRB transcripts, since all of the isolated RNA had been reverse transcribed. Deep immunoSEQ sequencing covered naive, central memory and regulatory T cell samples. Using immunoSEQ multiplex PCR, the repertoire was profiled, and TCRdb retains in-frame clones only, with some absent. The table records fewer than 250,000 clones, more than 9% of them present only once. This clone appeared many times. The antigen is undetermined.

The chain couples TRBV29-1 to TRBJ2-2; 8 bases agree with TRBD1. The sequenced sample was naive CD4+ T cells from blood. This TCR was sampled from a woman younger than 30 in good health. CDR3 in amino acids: CSVGQGKTGELFF. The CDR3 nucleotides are TGCAGCGTTGGACAGGGGAAAACCGGGGAGCTGTTTTTT.